This T cell receptor (beta chain) was sequenced for a study of T-cell memory formation after mild COVID-19. Study conclusions and caveats: Pre-infection memory contained some responding clones, which suggested that cross-reactive memory had joined.

This clonotype was seen only a few times. Its antigen remains unknown. Each CDR3 protein is one row after TCRdb ran MiXCR on the 5' RACE reads. The top ten hold approximately 5% of the sample, which has about 100,000 distinct CDR3 sequences, roughly a sixth seen once. V lost 7 bases and J lost 8, with 24 bases in between. Germline CDR1 SGHKS, CDR2 YYEKEE (reference sequence). The CDR3 runs to 16 residues. The chain is built from TRBV5-5 and TRBJ1-4, with D tentatively TRBD1 (6 bases). The source material was PBMCs or a T cell subset sorted from them (not recorded which). This sequence was found in a young man who had mild COVID-19 (a few samples of this study predate the infection). Cell type and time point are not known. CDR3 protein: CASGSPHRAFGEKLFF. As DNA, the CDR3 is TGTGCCAGCGGTTCTCCCCACAGGGCCTTCGGGGAAAAACTGTTTTTT.